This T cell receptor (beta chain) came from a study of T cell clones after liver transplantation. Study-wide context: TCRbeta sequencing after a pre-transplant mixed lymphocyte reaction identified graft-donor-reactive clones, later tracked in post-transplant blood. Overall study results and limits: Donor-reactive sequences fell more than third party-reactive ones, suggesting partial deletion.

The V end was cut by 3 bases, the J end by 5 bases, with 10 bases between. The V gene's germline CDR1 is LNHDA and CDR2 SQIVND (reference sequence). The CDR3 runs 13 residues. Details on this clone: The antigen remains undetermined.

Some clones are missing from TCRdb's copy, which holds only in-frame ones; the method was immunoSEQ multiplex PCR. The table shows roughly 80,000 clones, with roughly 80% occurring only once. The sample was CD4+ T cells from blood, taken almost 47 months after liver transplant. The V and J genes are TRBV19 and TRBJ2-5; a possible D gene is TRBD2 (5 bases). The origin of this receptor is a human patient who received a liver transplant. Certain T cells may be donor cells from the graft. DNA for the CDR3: TGTGCCAGTAGTATTGAGGGCGGGGAGACCCAGTACTTC. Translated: CASSIEGGETQYF.